What follows are 8 T cell receptor beta chains derived from one specimen sequenced in a study of spatial heterogeneity in lung cancer (dated by TCRdb to the late 2010s). Findings and caveats that apply to the study as a whole: The number of expanded intratumoral alpha and beta TCRs correlated with the tumor nonsynonymous mutation count.

Taken with the paper, the label for time point translates to: sample taken at primary tumor resection. These receptors are not linked to any known antigen. Receptors were amplified or captured by 5' RACE. TCRdb lists the instrument as NextSeq 500. In TCRdb, the public reads were trimmed at Q25 with fastp and aligned with MiXCR, with productive beta chains retained. Rows with a matching CDR3 protein are joined into one entry that keeps the most common DNA and genes. This sample has some 20,000 distinct CDR3 sequences in its table, and about 16% of those were observed once. 30% to 40% of the sample belongs to the ten largest clones. Sequences were derived from lung tumor tissue, sampled at surgery. These receptors were taken from a female donor with early-stage non-small cell lung cancer.

This clonotype turned up a few times. The J gene is TRBJ2-5, the V gene TRBV19; D gene ambiguous. V was cut by 7 bases and J by 5 bases, with 11 bases left in between. Germline V gene lookup returns CDR1 LNHDA and CDR2 SQIVND (reference sequence). CDR3 size: 12 residues. For the CDR3, the DNA is TGTGCCAGTAATGATGGTCGGGAGACCCAGTACTTC. Residues: CASNDGRETQYF.

The V call is TRBV3-1, the J call TRBJ2-7; no firm D call. Germline V gene sequence: CDR1 LGHDT, CDR2 YNNKEL (reference sequence). The CDR3 contains 16 residues. Trimming left V 0 bases short and J 2 bases short, with 14 bases between. The CDR3 coding sequence is TGTGCCAGCAGCCAAGATATACTGCAGGAGCCCTACGAGCAGTACTTC. Translating it yields CASSQDILQEPYEQYF.

The chain has TRBV6-1 and TRBJ2-7; D is perhaps TRBD1 (6 bases). The ends were cut back, 11 bases at V and 2 bases at J, with 13 bases in the middle. This CDR3 comprises 12 residues. CDR1 and CDR2 from the germline V gene are MNHNS and SASEGT. CDR3 sequence: CAVGTSTYEQYF. In nucleotides, the CDR3 is TGTGCCGTCGGGACATCGACCTACGAGCAGTACTTC.

In its sample, this clonotype was seen many times. The chain joins TRBV11-2 to TRBJ2-1; 7 bases line up with TRBD2. Looked up from germline, CDR1 is SGHAT and CDR2 is FQNNGV. Germline trimming cut 1 base from V and 6 bases from J; bases unmatched to any gene: 3. This CDR3 has 14 residues. CDR3 in amino acids: CASSLVAGANEQFF. DNA of the CDR3: TGTGCCAGCAGCTTAGTGGCGGGAGCCAATGAGCAGTTCTTC.

The chain combines TRBV6-5 with TRBJ2-7; 14 nucleotides line up with TRBD2. The CDR3 consists of 17 residues. With V trimmed by 6 bases and J by 2 bases, 9 bases remained unmatched. CDR1 is MNHEY, CDR2 SVGAGI, per germline. The CDR3 DNA reads as TGTGCCAGCAGACCCCGGACTAGCGGGAGGTACACCTACGAGCAGTACTTC. Its translation is CASRPRTSGRYTYEQYF.

The chain has TRBV12-3 or TRBV12-4 and TRBJ2-7; no firm D call. This CDR3 contains 13 residues. Deletions cut 2 bases from V and 2 bases from J, with 7 bases between. The CDR3 DNA sequence: TGTGCCAGCAGTTTAACCGTTACCTACGAGCAGTACTTC. Residues: CASSLTVTYEQYF.

In its sample, this clonotype is medium-sized (0.01 to 0.1%). This sequence joins TRBV13 and TRBJ2-6; D possibly corresponds to TRBD1 (6 bases). The CDR3 consists of 19 residues. V gave up 0 bases and J gave up 0 bases, with 15 bases separating them. Germline assignment: CDR1 PRHDT and CDR2 FYEKMQ (reference sequence). The CDR3 nucleotides are TGTGCCAGCAGCTTAGGCCTCGGAACAGGGTACTCTGGGGCCAACGTCCTGACTTTC. It yields the protein CASSLGLGTGYSGANVLTF. Using reference TRBV13 and TRBJ2-6 for the parts outside the CDR3, the full variable domain is AAGVIQSPRHLIKEKRETATLKCYPIPRHDTVYWYQQGPGQDPQFLISFYEKMQSDKGSIPDRFSAQQFSDYHSELNMSSLELGDSALYFCASSLGLGTGYSGANVLTFGAGSRLTVL.

The chain couples TRBV2 to TRBJ2-2; D possibly corresponds to TRBD1 (6 bases). V lost 6 bases to trimming and J lost 5 bases, with 16 bases between them. The germline V gene encodes CDR1 SNHLY and CDR2 FYNNEI. This CDR3 is built from 15 residues. Here the CDR3 DNA reads TGTGCCAGCAGACCACAGGGAATTGGTACCGGGGAGCTGTTTTTT. Protein product: CASRPQGIGTGELFF. The full variable domain, completed using reference TRBV2 and TRBJ2-2, is EPEVTQTPSHQVTQMGQEVILRCVPISNHLYFYWYRQILGQKVEFLVSFYNNEISEKSEIFDDQFSVERPDGSNFTLKIRSTKLEDSAMYFCASRPQGIGTGELFFGEGSRLTVL.